This T cell receptor (beta chain) was observed in a study of neoadjuvant anti-PD-1 for oral cavity cancer (dated by TCRdb to the early 2020s). Some background on the complete study: Before undergoing curative-intent surgical resection, most patients got three to four biweekly nivolumab doses at 3 mg/kg. There were 11 to 13 patients in the parent correlative cohort, and the response rate was less than 40%. Patients who did not progress were given a fourth nivolumab dose at about day 43 and had definitive surgical resection on days 50-56. Under RECIST 1.1, patients with complete response, partial response or stable disease were classed as responders, and patients with progression were classed as non-responders.

For deep sequencing, PBMC libraries mostly used about 500 ng of input genomic DNA, with six replicates for each sample. TCRbeta libraries were prepared with the immunoSEQ hsTCRbeta kit according to the manufacturer's instructions. Sequencing of the completed libraries took place using an Illumina NovaSeq 6000 S4 flow cell after they had been pooled to roughly 2.9 nM. Per the authors' processing: Raw data preprocessing and quality control were performed with the immunoSEQ Analyzer. The analysis was restricted to productive rearrangements, with each unique CDR3 amino acid sequence defining a clonotype. Repertoire clonality was estimated as the Gini-Simpson index, which was computed with the R package tcR. Student's t test was used to compare Gini indices, while Pearson correlation assessed associations with tumor size change. The table comes from immuneACCESS by way of TCRdb, which keeps in-frame sequences with V and J called. Part of the clones is missing from these tables; in studies checked, under half for an unresolved V gene and the rest for unknown reasons. That table furnishes V, J and clone size, whereas the DNA furnished D and trimming. The sample profile shows 11,000 to 15,000 clones; approximately 70% of them were found once. The biggest ten clones account for approximately 2% of the sample.

This clone was picked up one time. It lacks a known antigen. Within one base of it there is no much larger clone, and no base qualities were kept. Interpreted using the paper, the time point label stands for: before neoadjuvant nivolumab. The patients had newly diagnosed stage II-IVA oral cavity squamous cell carcinoma and had not received any prior systemic or radiation treatment. The cohort was composed of patients with HPV-negative, locally advanced oral cavity squamous cell carcinoma. Peripheral blood mononuclear cells were analyzed directly, without maintenance or expansion in culture. The samples were obtained from a longitudinal correlative study of a single-arm phase II trial testing neoadjuvant nivolumab in oral cavity squamous cell carcinoma. Subject-matched pre- and post-treatment PBMCs and tumors from three responders and three non-responders underwent genomic DNA-based TCRbeta sequencing. Peripheral blood mononuclear cells were collected before nivolumab treatment and again after treatment, at the time of surgery. The Maxwell RSC DNA from Cells kit was used to isolate genomic DNA from PBMCs.

What the research found in general, with its limitations: Only a few patients per response group were included in the TCR analyses, and larger cohorts for validation were called for by the authors. A higher pretreatment blood Treg/Th17 ratio correlated with both higher pretreatment blood TCRbeta clonality and lower post-treatment tumor TCRbeta clonality. After neoadjuvant nivolumab, T cell clonality (Gini index) in PBMCs was significantly higher in non-responders than in responders.

From cysteine to phenylalanine, the CDR3 is 16 amino acids long. The read is trimmed to its CDR3 DNA, 48 bases read in frame from base 1. CDR1 and CDR2 (MGHRA, YSYEKL) derive from the germline V gene. The trim is 0 bases for V and 0 bases for J, with a gap of 8 bases between the germline ends. The chain is encoded by TRBV4-1 joined to TRBJ1-4; confidence is insufficient to name the D gene. The TCR comes from a person aged 40-85 years with oral cavity squamous cell carcinoma. The sequences come from PBMCs, collected before nivolumab (anti-PD-1) treatment. The base sequence is TGCGCCAGCAGCCAAGATCCGGGTGCAACTAATGAAAAACTGTTTTTT. Translated, it reads CASSQDPGATNEKLFF.